Shown below are 23 T cell receptor beta chains from a single sample sequenced in a study of cytomegalovirus exposure and HLA in healthy donors. Assay used: immunoSEQ multiplex PCR; TCRdb lists only in-frame clones, some missing. This sample carries some 250,000 clones, around 89% of them seen once, and the ten largest clones take roughly 0.4%. The sequenced material came from PBMCs. Source of these receptors: a woman aged 18-29 years in good health and CMV-seronegative.

The chain is built from TRBV4-3 and TRBJ1-2; unclear D gene. The germline V and J ends were trimmed by 0 bases and 5 bases, with 13 bases remaining between them. CDR1 and CDR2 from the germline V gene are LGHNA and YSLEER. The CDR3 is 15 residues long. The CDR3 bases are TGCGCCAGCAGCCAAGATCCCACAGCTACTTATGGCTACACCTTC. Protein: CASSQDPTATYGYTF.

CDR3 sequence reads: CASSSGQVYEQYV. The CDR3 bases are TGTGCCAGCAGTTCCGGACAGGTTTACGAGCAGTACGTC. The rearrangement links TRBV7-8 to TRBJ2-7; 7 nucleotides agree with TRBD1. CDR1 and CDR2 (germline): SGHVS, FQNEAQ. The CDR3 extends over 13 amino acids. V shed 6 bases, J shed 4 bases, and the junction held 6 bases outside the gene matches.

The gene calls are TRBV5-5 and TRBJ1-2; perhaps TRBD1 as D (5 bases). Trimming took off 4 bases at V and 4 bases at J, with 14 bases between the two ends. The CDR3 is 14 amino acids. Germline CDR1 reads SGHKS; CDR2 reads YYEKEE (reference sequence). CDR3 region: CASSQRDGVYGYTF. DNA for the CDR3: TGTGCCAGCAGCCAGCGGGACGGTGTCTATGGCTACACCTTC.

The V and J genes are TRBV5-6 and TRBJ1-3, with a weak D call TRBD1 (5 bases). The CDR3 covers 15 residues. V was shortened by 5 bases and J by 0 bases, with 12 bases between the two germline ends. Germline V lookup: CDR1 SGHDT, CDR2 YYEEEE. CDR3 region: CASSSDSLSGNTIYF. CDR3 bases: TGTGCCAGCAGTTCTGACAGCCTCTCTGGAAACACCATATATTTT. Full variable domain (remainder filled in from reference TRBV5-6 and TRBJ1-3): DAGVTQSPTHLIKTRGQQVTLRCSPKSGHDTVSWYQQALGQGPQFIFQYYEEEERQRGNFPDRFSGHQFPNYSSELNVNALLLGDSALYLCASSSDSLSGNTIYFGEGSWLTVV.

The chain joins TRBV4-3 to TRBJ2-7, with a tentative D call TRBD1 (6 bases). Trimming shortened V by 4 bases and J by 3 bases, and 13 bases separated the two germline ends. Germline CDR1 is LGHNA and CDR2 is YSLEER. This CDR3 contains 14 residues. This chain's CDR3 is CASSPDRGDYEQYF. The CDR3 nucleotides are TGCGCCAGCAGCCCGGACAGAGGCGACTACGAGCAGTACTTC.

The V and J genes are TRBV28 and TRBJ2-7; possible D gene TRBD2, 5 bases. In germline, CDR1 is MDHEN, CDR2 SYDVKM. The V gene lost 2 bases and the J gene lost 4 bases, with 9 bases spanning the gap. CDR3 size: 13 residues. The CDR3 loop is CASSLRGSYEQYF. The CDR3 DNA is TGTGCCAGCAGTTTACGGGGATCATACGAGCAGTACTTC.

The gene calls are TRBV2 and TRBJ2-5; 13 positions match TRBD2. The trim removed 1 base at V and 13 bases at J, leaving 6 bases unmatched. Germline lookup yields CDR1 SNHLY and CDR2 FYNNEI. The CDR3 runs to 14 residues. The CDR3 DNA follows: TGTGCCAGCAGTGAAGGACTAGCGGGGGGCGTTCTGTACTTC. Amino acid sequence: CASSEGLAGGVLYF. The whole variable domain, filled in from reference TRBV2 and TRBJ2-5, reads EPEVTQTPSHQVTQMGQEVILRCVPISNHLYFYWYRQILGQKVEFLVSFYNNEISEKSEIFDDQFSVERPDGSNFTLKIRSTKLEDSAMYFCASSEGLAGGVLYFGPGTRLLVL.

V gene TRBV2 combines with J gene TRBJ2-3, with 9 bases lining up with TRBD2. Germline CDR1 is SNHLY and CDR2 is FYNNEI. This CDR3 has 14 amino acids. The junction had 5 bases not matched to a gene; V was cut back by 4 bases and J by 6 bases. CDR3 nucleotide sequence: TGTGCCAGCAGTGTCCGGACTAGCGCGGATACGCAGTATTTT. Protein product: CASSVRTSADTQYF.

The chain links TRBV6-5 to TRBJ1-4, with TRBD1 as a possible D gene (5 bases). The germline V gene encodes CDR1 MNHEY and CDR2 SVGAGI. The CDR3 length is 15 residues. Trimming pared 0 bases from V and 7 bases from J, leaving 12 bases between. The CDR3 bases are TGTGCCAGCAGTTACTCGTTCGGACATTCTGAAAAACTGTTTTTT. Translated, it gives CASSYSFGHSEKLFF.

This rearrangement joins TRBV6-5 to TRBJ2-1, with D possibly being TRBD2 (7 bases). The CDR3 is 14 amino acids. V was pared by 0 bases and J by 8 bases, with 11 bases between. Germline V gene sequence: CDR1 MNHEY, CDR2 SVGAGI. The CDR3 protein is CASSYSGGLHEQFF. The CDR3 DNA follows: TGTGCCAGCAGTTACTCGGGGGGGCTCCATGAGCAGTTCTTC.

V usage is TRBV6-1 and J usage is TRBJ2-7; 11 bases line up with TRBD2. The junction had 4 bases not matched to a gene; V was cut back by 3 bases and J by 3 bases. The germline V gene has CDR1 MNHNS and CDR2 SASEGT. The CDR3 covers 15 residues. The CDR3 DNA reads TGTGCCAGCAGTGAGGCTAGCGGGGGGATCTACGAGCAGTACGTC. Translating it yields CASSEASGGIYEQYV.

The V gene is TRBV6-5, the J gene TRBJ2-2; 7 bases fit TRBD1. The V and J ends lost 4 bases and 2 bases, in that order; junction bases with no gene match: 4. The CDR3 is 15 amino acids. Germline V CDR1 and CDR2: MNHEY, SVGAGI. The CDR3 sequence: CASSFGTVNTGELFF. The CDR3 bases are TGTGCCAGCAGTTTCGGGACAGTCAACACCGGGGAGCTGTTTTTT.

The chain couples TRBV10-3 to TRBJ2-1; 8 bases align to TRBD2. Looked up from germline, CDR1 is ENHRY and CDR2 is SYGVKD. Losses at the gene ends were 4 bases for V and 5 bases for J; bases not matched to a gene: 7. This CDR3 contains 15 residues. CDR3 region: CAISGTSPLDNEQFF. The CDR3 coding sequence is TGTGCCATCAGTGGGACTAGCCCCTTGGACAATGAGCAGTTCTTC.

CDR3 in amino acids: CASSWRTGDRAQYF. The CDR3 nucleotides are TGTGCCAGCAGCTGGCGGACAGGGGACCGGGCCCAGTACTTC. The V call is TRBV7-9, the J call TRBJ2-5; TRBD1 aligns across 9 bases. Trimming removed 4 bases from V and 9 bases from J; junction bases left unmatched: 9. The CDR3 runs to 14 residues. Germline CDR1 reads SEHNR; CDR2 reads FQNEAQ (reference sequence).

V usage is TRBV27 and J usage is TRBJ2-7, with 7 bases aligning to TRBD1. Germline values: CDR1 MNHEY, CDR2 SMNVEV (reference sequence). Trimming at V came to 8 bases and at J to 3 bases, leaving 7 bases not matched to a gene. This CDR3 region has 13 residues. The CDR3 reads CASSGTENYEQYF. DNA for the CDR3: TGTGCCAGCTCCGGGACAGAAAACTACGAGCAGTACTTC.

The chain combines TRBV5-6 with TRBJ2-1, with 14 bases fitting TRBD2. Germline trimming cut 4 bases from V and 4 bases from J; bases unmatched to any gene: 10. Germline loops: CDR1 SGHDT, CDR2 YYEEEE. The CDR3 is 18 amino acids. The CDR3 region is CASSPPARLAGGYNEQFF. In nucleotides, the CDR3 is TGTGCCAGCAGCCCGCCCGCTAGACTAGCGGGGGGGTACAATGAGCAGTTCTTC.

CDR3 sequence reads: CASSYGRGRTGELFF. CDR3 nucleotide sequence: TGTGCCAGCAGTTACGGGAGGGGCCGGACCGGGGAGCTGTTTTTT. The V call is TRBV6-5, the J call TRBJ2-2, with 7 positions matching TRBD2. Trimming took 2 bases from V and 5 from J; bases not matched to a gene: 5. The CDR3 is 15 residues long. Germline V gene data show CDR1 as MNHEY and CDR2 as SVGAGI.

This chain connects TRBV29-1 to TRBJ1-4, with D maybe TRBD1 (6 bases). Per germline, CDR1 SQVTM and CDR2 ANQGSEA. CDR3 length: 14 amino acids. V dropped 7 bases and J dropped 6 bases, with 18 bases sitting between them. CDR3 bases: TGCAGCGGATGGGGAGGGGGGTTGGATGAAAAACTGTTTTTT. This gives the protein CSGWGGGLDEKLFF. Based on the CDR3 plus reference TRBV29-1 and TRBJ1-4, the full variable domain is SAVISQKPSRDICQRGTSLTIQCQVDSQVTMMFWYRQQPGQSLTLIATANQGSEATYESGFVIDKFPISRPNLTFSTLTVSNMSPEDSSIYLCSGWGGGLDEKLFFGSGTQLSVL.

The chain has TRBV6-4 and TRBJ1-6; no clear D. Germline V lookup: CDR1 MRHNA, CDR2 SNTAGT. V lost 2 bases, J lost 7 bases, and 3 bases lay in between. The CDR3 length is 12 residues. The CDR3 here is CASSDQNSPLHF. The CDR3 DNA follows: TGTGCCAGCAGTGACCAAAATTCACCCCTCCACTTT.

The rearrangement joins TRBV5-1 to TRBJ2-1, with 12 nucleotides matching TRBD2. V shed 0 bases and J 4 bases; nucleotides not matched to a gene: 11. The CDR3 has 19 residues. Looked up from germline, CDR1 is SGHRS and CDR2 is YFSETQ. DNA for the CDR3: TGCGCCAGCAGCTTGGCTGCTAGCGGGGGGGCGTTGGGGTACAATGAGCAGTTCTTC. Its translation: CASSLAASGGALGYNEQFF. The full variable domain, its missing parts supplied by reference TRBV5-1 and TRBJ2-1, is KAGVTQTPRYLIKTRGQQVTLSCSPISGHRSVSWYQQTPGQGLQFLFEYFSETQRNKGNFPGRFSGRQFSNSRSEMNVSTLELGDSALYLCASSLAASGGALGYNEQFFGPGTRLTVL.

The J gene is TRBJ1-2, the V gene TRBV6-5; 8 nucleotides agree with TRBD1. Germline values: CDR1 MNHEY, CDR2 SVGAGI. The junction had 7 bases not matched to a gene; V was cut back by 6 bases and J by 4 bases. The CDR3 has 14 amino acids. In DNA, the CDR3 is TGTGCCAGCAGCCCATCCGACAGGGGCTATGGCTACACCTTC. It specifies CASSPSDRGYGYTF.

V is TRBV19 and J is TRBJ2-2; 9 positions match TRBD2. With V trimmed by 4 bases and J by 0 bases, 18 bases remained unmatched. This CDR3 has 21 residues. Germline values: CDR1 LNHDA, CDR2 SQIVND (reference sequence). This CDR3 reads CASSSLAGRISTPANTGELFF. The CDR3 DNA is TGTGCCAGTAGTAGTCTAGCGGGGAGAATTTCGACTCCCGCGAACACCGGGGAGCTGTTTTTT.

This chain links TRBV10-1 with TRBJ2-1; tentatively, D is TRBD2 (7 bases). The CDR3 length is 15 residues. Germline assignment: CDR1 WNHNN and CDR2 SYGVQD (reference sequence). V lost 3 bases, J lost 4 bases, and 13 bases lay in between. CDR3 nucleotide sequence: TGCGCCAGCAGTGAATCCGGGGGGCCGTACAATGAGCAGTTCTTC. Protein: CASSESGGPYNEQFF.